This T cell receptor (beta chain) was documented in a study of cytotoxic CD8 clonotypes in ibrutinib-treated CLL (dated by TCRdb to the early 2020s). With regard to the full study: The cohort included about 15 treatment-naive and some twelve relapsed/refractory patients; around 18 were IGHV unmutated. Partial responses were observed in roughly 24 patients and complete responses in 2; after a median follow-up of around 68 months, remission was maintained in roughly 15 patients and progression was observed in roughly twelve. Response samples were obtained after a median of approximately eleven months of treatment, with a range of about 6 to 36 months. On average, each sample had about 250,000 productive templates and more than 75,000 productive rearrangements. Of the approximately 86 participants in the trial, 26 had longitudinal samples available. Cryopreserved peripheral blood mononuclear cells were collected at three points: before therapy, at response, and at either sustained remission or disease progression. Every sample from remission and from progressive disease was obtained while the patients were still on ibrutinib.

According to the germline V gene, CDR1 reads SGHTA and CDR2 reads FQGNSA. Its CDR3 holds 13 amino acids, cysteine through phenylalanine. The kept DNA is CDR3 alone, 39 bases in frame from the first base. The germline V and J ends show losses of 5 bases and 4 bases respectively, and no gene match explains 4 bases of the junction. The goal of deep resolution MiSeq sequencing was a depth between 1 in 1 million and 1 in 200,000 T cells, and coverage averaged 10x per clonotype. The immunoSEQ hsTCRB Kit was used to generate the TCR beta libraries. The study's own analysis went as follows. Data were analyzed with ImmunoSEQ Data Assistant and ImmunoSEQ Analyzer, with V, D and J genes assigned per IMGT definitions. Clonality was computed as one minus normalized Shannon entropy of productive rearrangement frequencies, ranging from 0 to 1. Public clonotype analysis was restricted to overrepresented clonotypes comprising at least 0.05% of each patient's repertoire. About twelve age-matched healthy donor repertoires from immuneACCESS were used as controls for clonality. TCRdb retrieved this table from immuneACCESS and kept in-frame rearrangements only. Not all clones are present; in checked studies, unresolved V genes account for under half, and no reason is known for the remainder. V and J calls and clone size come straight from that table; D and trimming were deduced from the DNA. The sample table records hundreds of thousands of clones; roughly 65% of these occur just once. The ten largest clones add up to over 5.5% of the sample.

Results the study describes overall, beyond this receptor: Baseline clonality exceeded that of age-matched healthy donors and correlated strongly with circulating CD8+ T-cell counts. Public clonotypes were rare and either shrank or stayed stable during treatment, and the rise in clonality at ibrutinib response reflected expansion of private clonotypes. Sampling times were not matched between patients in sustained remission and patients whose disease was progressing, and lymph node repertoires were not examined. At ibrutinib response clonality went up, during sustained remission it held steady, and at progression it dropped back toward baseline.

This clone was recorded a few times. The antigen it recognizes is unknown. Within one base of it there is no much larger clone, and no base qualities were kept. The time point label, read with the paper, signifies: eleven to twelve months on ibrutinib. For TCR beta library preparation, approximately 2.2 micrograms of genomic DNA were isolated from cryopreserved PBMCs. Longitudinal blood samples from CLL patients receiving ibrutinib monotherapy were subjected to high-throughput TCR beta sequencing. Patients were enrolled in a phase 2 open-label single-center ibrutinib monotherapy trial. Recombination connected TRBV7-2 to TRBJ1-2; TRBD1 agrees with 7 junctional bases. The sequencing here drew on PBMCs, taken after 12 months of ibrutinib treatment. The sequence derives from a human donor with chronic lymphocytic leukemia. The bases are TGTGCCAGCAGCCCAGGGACAGCCTATGGCTACACCTTC. Its amino acids are CASSPGTAYGYTF.